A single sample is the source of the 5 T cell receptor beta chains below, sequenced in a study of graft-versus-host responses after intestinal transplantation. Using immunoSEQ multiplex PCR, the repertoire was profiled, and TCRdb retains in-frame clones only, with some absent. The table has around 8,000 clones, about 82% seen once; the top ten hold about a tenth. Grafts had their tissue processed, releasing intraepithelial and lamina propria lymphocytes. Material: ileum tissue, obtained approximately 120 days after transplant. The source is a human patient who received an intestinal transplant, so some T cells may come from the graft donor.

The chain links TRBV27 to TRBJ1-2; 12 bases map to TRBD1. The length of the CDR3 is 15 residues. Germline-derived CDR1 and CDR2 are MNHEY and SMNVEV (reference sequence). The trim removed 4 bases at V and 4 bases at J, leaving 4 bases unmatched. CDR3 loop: CASSSPGQGAYGYTF. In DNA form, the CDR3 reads TGTGCCAGCAGTTCCCCGGGACAGGGGGCCTATGGCTACACCTTC.

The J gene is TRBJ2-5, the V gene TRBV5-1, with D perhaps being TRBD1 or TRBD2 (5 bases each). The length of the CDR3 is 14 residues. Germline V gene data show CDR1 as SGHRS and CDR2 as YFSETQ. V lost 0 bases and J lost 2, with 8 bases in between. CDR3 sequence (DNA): TGCGCCAGCAGCTTGGTATGGGGGCAAGAGACCCAGTACTTC. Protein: CASSLVWGQETQYF. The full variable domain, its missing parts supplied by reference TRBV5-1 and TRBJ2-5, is KAGVTQTPRYLIKTRGQQVTLSCSPISGHRSVSWYQQTPGQGLQFLFEYFSETQRNKGNFPGRFSGRQFSNSRSEMNVSTLELGDSALYLCASSLVWGQETQYFGPGTRLLVL.

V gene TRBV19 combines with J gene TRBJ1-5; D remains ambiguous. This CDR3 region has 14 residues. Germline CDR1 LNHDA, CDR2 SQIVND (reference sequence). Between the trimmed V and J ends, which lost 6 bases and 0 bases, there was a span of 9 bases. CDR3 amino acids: CASSGEYSNQPQHF. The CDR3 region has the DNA TGTGCCAGTAGCGGAGAATATAGCAATCAGCCCCAGCATTTT.

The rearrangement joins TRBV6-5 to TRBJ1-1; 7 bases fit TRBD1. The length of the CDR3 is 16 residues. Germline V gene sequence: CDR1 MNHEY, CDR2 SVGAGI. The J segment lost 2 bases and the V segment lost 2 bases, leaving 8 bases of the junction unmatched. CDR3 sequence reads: CASSYDRVRVNTEAFF. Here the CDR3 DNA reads TGTGCCAGCAGTTACGACAGGGTGAGGGTCAACACTGAAGCTTTCTTT.

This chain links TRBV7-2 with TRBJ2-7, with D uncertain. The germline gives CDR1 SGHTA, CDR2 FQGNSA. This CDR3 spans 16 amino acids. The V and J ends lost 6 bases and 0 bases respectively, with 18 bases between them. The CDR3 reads CASSSNGPTVSYEQYF. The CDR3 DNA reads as TGTGCCAGCAGTTCAAATGGTCCAACCGTCTCCTACGAGCAGTACTTC.